These T cell receptor beta chains were read from a single sample in a study of cytomegalovirus exposure and HLA in healthy donors. TCRdb keeps only in-frame clones here, not all; method: immunoSEQ multiplex PCR. The table includes about 190,000 clones, roughly 80% detected once. The specimen sequenced was PBMCs. The receptors originated from a woman between 18 and 29 years old in good health and CMV-seronegative. CDR3s leave out the opening cysteine and the closing phenylalanine or tryptophan.

j_call v_call cdr3_aa
TRBJ2-7 TRBV15 ATSRGETGSYEQY
TRBJ2-7 TRBV30 ACLDRVSYEQY
TRBJ2-5 TRBV7-6 ASSPGETQY
TRBJ2-1 TRBV4-2 ASSQPSGGGSGEQF
TRBJ1-2 TRBV19 ASSPLGGGYT
TRBJ1-2 TRBV7-2 ASSLNSPNYGYT
TRBJ1-1 TRBV5-1 ASSLGTANTEAF
TRBJ2-7 TRBV4-1 ASSHQGRDEQY
TRBJ1-2 TRBV5-1 ASSLAGDGYT
TRBJ1-2 TRBV25-1 ASSESAAGPNYGYT
TRBJ2-7 TRBV2 ATQGTGRPYEQY
TRBJ1-6 TRBV5-8 ASSLAAGIGALH
TRBJ2-3 TRBV19 ASTSSSLASFFPDTQY
TRBJ1-1 TRBV2 ASRHWNTEAF
TRBJ1-5 TRBV19 ASGGTGSFNQPQH
TRBJ1-1 TRBV13 ASSPNRDRTEAF
TRBJ1-2 TRBV11-2 ASSLLGTGSYYGYT
TRBJ1-2 TRBV6-1 ASSEAQGVDGYT
TRBJ2-7 TRBV5-1 ASSPPGGRANKQY
TRBJ1-4 TRBV25-1 ASRRTGAANEKLF
TRBJ1-2 TRBV28 ASSFGGNYGYT
TRBJ2-1 TRBV28 ASKRTDLDNEQF
TRBJ1-1 TRBV6-1 ASFRSGRSTEAF
TRBJ1-2 TRBV7-3 ASSPGGDYGYT
TRBJ1-5 TRBV5-4 ASSFGGDQPQH
TRBJ2-7 TRBV15 ATSRPTSGAYEQY
TRBJ1-1 TRBV29-1 SVLQGAIGTEAF
TRBJ1-2 TRBV9 ASSPSGQYDGYT
TRBJ1-1 TRBV6-5 ASWGTASEAF
TRBJ1-6 TRBV30 AWSLKGNSPLH
TRBJ2-5 TRBV4-1 ASSQDPGQGRETQY
TRBJ1-5 TRBV2 ASSVSHSQNQPQH
TRBJ2-2 TRBV19 ASSIQGTGTGELF
TRBJ1-2 TRBV4-1 ASSQDRGDSHGYT
TRBJ1-2 TRBV28 ASSPASGYT